The clone carrying this T cell receptor beta chain was seen a few times. This sample stems from a study of response to subunit inactivated influenza vaccine. Trimming took 3 bases from V and 2 from J; bases not matched to a gene: 3. Germline V lookup: CDR1 LNHDA, CDR2 SQIVND (reference sequence). The CDR3 has 14 amino acids. TCRdb redid the calling of the RT-PCR reads with MiXCR, one entry per CDR3 protein. The table includes under 200,000 distinct CDR3 sequences, roughly 12% detected once. This sample also appeared in a second study, on T cells expressing NK-cell markers. That source adds: The cDNA for TCR beta came from 5'RACE template switching with UMIs.

The clonotype originates from a man in his fifties who received an inactivated influenza vaccine. Sequenced here: CD8+ T cells sorted from PBMCs, sampled roughly 13 days after vaccination. The genes are TRBV19 and TRBJ2-7; the match to TRBD2 covers 8 bases. The CDR3 DNA follows: TGTGCCAGTAGTATTGGTAGCGGGGCCTACGAGCAGTACTTC. Protein product: CASSIGSGAYEQYF. Looking up the rest from reference TRBV19 and TRBJ2-7 gives the full variable domain: DGGITQSPKYLFRKEGQNVTLSCEQNLNHDAMYWYRQDPGQGLRLIYYSQIVNDFQKGDIAEGYSVSREKKESFPLTVTSAQKNPTAFYLCASSIGSGAYEQYFGPGTRLTVT.